This TCR beta chain appears in the sequencing data of a study of vaccination effects on CD4 cells after COVID-19 (dated by TCRdb to between 2021 and 2022). As for the study more broadly: In the ViraFEST assay, PBMC were stimulated with viral peptide pools, and TCR sequencing was then used to find antigen-specific CD4+ T cell clonotypes based on their expansion. Each well held more than 1.5 million PBMC cultured in IMDM containing around 5% human AB serum, 9 to 10 IU/ml IL-2 and gentamicin, along with roughly 10 ug/ml peptides. Cultures from other donors in the study were sequenced using the Oncomine TCR Beta short-read assay on an Illumina iSeq 100. SARS-CoV-2 spike-specific CD4+ TCR repertoires from before and after mRNA vaccination were compared in COVID-19 convalescent patients and in infection-naive vaccine recipients. The full study included 9 to 10 COVID-19 convalescent patients and a few SARS-CoV-2-naive healthy vaccine recipients. Post-vaccine samples across the study were collected a median of 72 days after the second dose, with a range of 14 to 241. Summary of the overall study and its limitations: The study was limited by a small number of convalescent patients and lacked early post-infection timepoints. In healthy vaccine recipients, vaccine-induced clones were almost all SARS-CoV-2 mono-reactive, with only 1 of 255 being cross-reactive with common cold coronaviruses. Both infection-induced and vaccine-induced clones contracted markedly at late post-vaccination timepoints, which is consistent with waning T cell responses.

Remarks on this clone: Its antigen target is currently unknown. The input lacks base qualities; no much larger clone sits a single base away.

The library relied on the immunoSEQ multiplex PCR assay. DNA from the cultured, isolated CD4+ T cells was subjected to TCR beta CDR3 sequencing. On the study's bioinformatics: Non-productive TCR sequences were removed and reads were trimmed to the CDR3 region, keeping CDR3s of at least 7 amino acids. Antigen-specific clonotypes were identified with the MANAFEST web app by comparing expansion in peptide wells against reference cultures. Positive clones required FDR<0.05 expansion versus reference and all other wells, odds ratio above 5, and frequency above 0.1% in two replicate wells. Cross-reactive clonotypes were defined as significantly expanded in SARS-CoV-2 spike wells and in at least one common cold coronavirus spike condition. Using the stringdist R package, CDR3 similarity was measured by Levenshtein distance, and unrooted trees were constructed with ape in R 3.6.1. TCRdb stores this immuneACCESS table with in-frame sequences only. Part of the clones is absent; in the studies checked, under half of the shortfall reflects unresolved V genes, and no reason is known for the rest. That table is the source of V, J and clone size, and D and trimming were worked out from the DNA. Here the sample has around 40,000 clones; roughly 72% occur a single time. About 10% of the sample belongs to the ten largest clones.

After around ten days of culture, CD4+ T cells were isolated with the EasySep CD4+ T cell isolation kit. Participants received two doses of either the BNT162b2 or the mRNA-1273 mRNA SARS-CoV-2 vaccine. None of the healthy vaccine recipients had a prior SARS-CoV-2 infection, which was confirmed by nucleocapsid antibody tests that came back negative both before and after vaccination. On days 3 and 7, half of the culture medium was replaced with fresh IL-2-containing medium. Each peptide stimulation condition was cultured in triplicate wells unless otherwise noted. PBMC were separated from whole blood using Ficoll-Paque Plus gradient centrifugation and were then either cryopreserved at -140C or used fresh. The QIAamp micro DNA kit was used to extract genomic DNA from the cultured CD4+ T cells. Reading the germline V gene (reference sequence) gives CDR1 SGHNT and CDR2 YYREEE. The CDR3 runs 17 residues from the cysteine to the phenylalanine. The read is trimmed to its CDR3 DNA, 51 bases read in frame from base 1. V is shortened by 3 bases, J by 4 bases, and the region joining them spans 23 bases.

This sequence was found in a human donor who received a COVID-19 vaccine. The V and J segments used are TRBV5-4 and TRBJ2-7; TRBD2 is perhaps the D gene, given 5 matching bases. The sequences come from CD4+ T cells from PBMCs cultured without peptide, collected after COVID-19 vaccination. CDR3 protein: CASSSGRNGFGVYEQYF. The base sequence is TGTGCCAGCAGCTCGGGTCGGAATGGATTCGGGGTATACGAGCAGTACTTC.